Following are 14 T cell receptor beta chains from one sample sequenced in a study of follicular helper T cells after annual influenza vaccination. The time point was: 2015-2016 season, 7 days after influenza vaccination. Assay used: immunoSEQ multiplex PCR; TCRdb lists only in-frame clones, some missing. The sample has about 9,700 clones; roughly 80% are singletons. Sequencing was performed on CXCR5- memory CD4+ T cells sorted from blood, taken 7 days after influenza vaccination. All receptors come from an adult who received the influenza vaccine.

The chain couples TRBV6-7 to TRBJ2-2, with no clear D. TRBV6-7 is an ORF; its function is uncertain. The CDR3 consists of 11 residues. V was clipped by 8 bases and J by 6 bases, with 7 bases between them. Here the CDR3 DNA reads TGTGCCAGCGGAACTCCCGGGGAGCTGTTTTTT. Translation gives CASGTPGELFF.

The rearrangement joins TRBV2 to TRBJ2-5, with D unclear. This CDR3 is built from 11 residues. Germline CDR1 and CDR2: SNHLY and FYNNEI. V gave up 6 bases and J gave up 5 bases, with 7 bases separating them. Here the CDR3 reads CASRARETQYF. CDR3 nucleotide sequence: TGTGCCAGCAGAGCGAGGGAGACCCAGTACTTC.

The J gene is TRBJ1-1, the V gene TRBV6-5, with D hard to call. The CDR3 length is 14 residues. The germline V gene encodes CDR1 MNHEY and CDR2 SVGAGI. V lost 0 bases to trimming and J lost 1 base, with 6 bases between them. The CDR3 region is CASSYSAANTEAFF. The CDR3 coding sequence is TGTGCCAGCAGTTACTCGGCAGCGAACACTGAAGCTTTCTTT.

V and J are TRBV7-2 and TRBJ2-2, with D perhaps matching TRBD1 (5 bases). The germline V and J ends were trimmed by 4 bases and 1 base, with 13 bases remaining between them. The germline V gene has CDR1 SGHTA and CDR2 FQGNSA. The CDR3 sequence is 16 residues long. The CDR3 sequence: CASSSTGHLNTGELFF. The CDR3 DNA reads TGTGCCAGCAGCTCCACCGGACACCTGAACACCGGGGAGCTGTTTTTT.

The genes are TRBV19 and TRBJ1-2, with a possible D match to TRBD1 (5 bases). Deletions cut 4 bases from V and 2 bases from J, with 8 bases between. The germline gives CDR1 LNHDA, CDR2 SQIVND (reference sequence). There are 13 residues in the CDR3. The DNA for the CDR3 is TGTGCCAGTAGTACGCGGGACAACTATGGCTACACCTTC. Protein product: CASSTRDNYGYTF.

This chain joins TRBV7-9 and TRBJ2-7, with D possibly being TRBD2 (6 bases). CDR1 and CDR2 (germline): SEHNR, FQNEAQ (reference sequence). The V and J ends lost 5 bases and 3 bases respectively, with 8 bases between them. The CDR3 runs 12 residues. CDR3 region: CASSLGSYEQYF. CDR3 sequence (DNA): TGTGCCAGCAGCCTCGGGAGCTACGAGCAGTACTTC.

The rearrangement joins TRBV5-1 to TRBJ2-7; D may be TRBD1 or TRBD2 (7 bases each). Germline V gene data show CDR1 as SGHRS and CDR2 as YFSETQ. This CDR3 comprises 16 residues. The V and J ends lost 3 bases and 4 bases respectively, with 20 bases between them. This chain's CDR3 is CASSWGEGAIGYEQYF. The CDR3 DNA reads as TGCGCCAGCAGCTGGGGGGAGGGGGCGATCGGATACGAGCAGTACTTC.

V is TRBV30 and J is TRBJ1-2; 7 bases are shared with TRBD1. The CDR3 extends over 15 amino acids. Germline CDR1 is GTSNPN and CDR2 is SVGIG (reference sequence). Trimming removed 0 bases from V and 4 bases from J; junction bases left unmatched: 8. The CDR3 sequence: CAWSVSPTGSYGYTF. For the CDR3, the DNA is TGTGCCTGGAGTGTATCCCCGACAGGGAGCTATGGCTACACCTTC.

The CDR3 here is CASSLYAASYSTDTQYF. For the CDR3, the DNA is TGTGCCAGCAGCTTGTACGCAGCTAGTTATAGCACAGATACGCAGTATTTT. V gene TRBV5-5 combines with J gene TRBJ2-3; D ambiguous. The CDR3 extends over 17 amino acids. V gave up 1 base and J gave up 0 bases, with 15 bases separating them. Germline CDR1 reads SGHKS; CDR2 reads YYEKEE (reference sequence). Full variable domain (outside the CDR3, taken from reference TRBV5-5 and TRBJ2-3): DAGVTQSPTHLIKTRGQQVTLRCSPISGHKSVSWYQQVLGQGPQFIFQYYEKEERGRGNFPDRFSARQFPNYSSELNVNALLLGDSALYLCASSLYAASYSTDTQYFGPGTRLTVL.

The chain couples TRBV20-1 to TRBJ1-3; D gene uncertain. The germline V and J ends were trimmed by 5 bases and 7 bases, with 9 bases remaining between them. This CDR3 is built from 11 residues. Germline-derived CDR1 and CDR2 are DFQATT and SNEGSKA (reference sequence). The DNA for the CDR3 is TGCAGTGCTCCAACATTCAACACCATATATTTT. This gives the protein CSAPTFNTIYF.

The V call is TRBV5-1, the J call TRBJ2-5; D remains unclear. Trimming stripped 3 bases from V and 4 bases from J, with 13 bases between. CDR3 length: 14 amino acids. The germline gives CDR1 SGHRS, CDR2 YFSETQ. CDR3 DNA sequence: TGCGCCAGCAGCTCCCCTCGCGAAGGAGAGACCCAGTACTTC. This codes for CASSSPREGETQYF.

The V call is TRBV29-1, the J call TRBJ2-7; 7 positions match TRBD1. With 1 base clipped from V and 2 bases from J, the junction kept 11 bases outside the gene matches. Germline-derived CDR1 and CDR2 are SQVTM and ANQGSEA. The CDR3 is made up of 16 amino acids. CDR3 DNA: TGCAGCGTTGAAGGGTCAAGGACAGGTTACCCCTACGAGCAGTACTTC. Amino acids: CSVEGSRTGYPYEQYF.

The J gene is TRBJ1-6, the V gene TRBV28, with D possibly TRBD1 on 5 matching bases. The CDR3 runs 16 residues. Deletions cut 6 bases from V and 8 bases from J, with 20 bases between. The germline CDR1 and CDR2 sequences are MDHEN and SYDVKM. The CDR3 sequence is CASRGAPFRGYSPLHF. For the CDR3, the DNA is TGTGCCAGCAGAGGTGCGCCCTTCCGGGGCTATTCACCCCTCCACTTT.

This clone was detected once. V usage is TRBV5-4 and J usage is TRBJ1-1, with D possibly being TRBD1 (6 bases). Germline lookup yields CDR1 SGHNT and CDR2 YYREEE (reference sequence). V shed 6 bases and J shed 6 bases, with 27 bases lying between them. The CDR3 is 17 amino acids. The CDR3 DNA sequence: TGTGCCAGCACGGTCCGGGACATGGGGTTTTTAAGACCTGAAGCTTTCTTT. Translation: CASTVRDMGFLRPEAFF.